Below are 29 T cell receptor beta chains sequenced from a single sample in a study of T-cell memory formation after mild COVID-19. MiXCR, run by TCRdb on the 5' RACE reads, gives a single entry per CDR3 protein. The sample contains 500,000 to 550,000 distinct CDR3 sequences, around 21% of which appear only once. The sample taken for sequencing was PBMCs or a T cell subset sorted from them (not recorded which). These receptors were taken from an adult woman who had mild COVID-19 (a few samples of this study predate the infection). Cell type and time point are not known.

In this sample, this clonotype turned up a few times. The V call is TRBV7-9, the J call TRBJ2-1; TRBD2 aligns across 11 bases. J was trimmed by 7 bases and V by 4 bases; bases with no gene match: 12. Germline values: CDR1 SEHNR, CDR2 FQNEAQ (reference sequence). The CDR3 loop spans 17 amino acids. CDR3 DNA sequence: TGTGCCAGCAGCTCCGGCGCTAGCGGGAGGACGGTGAATGAGCAGTTCTTC. This sequence encodes CASSSGASGRTVNEQFF.

The CDR3 here is CASIQSASFGNEQFF. Written as DNA, the CDR3 is TGTGCCAGCATCCAGTCGGCTAGTTTCGGAAATGAGCAGTTCTTC. V gene TRBV2 combines with J gene TRBJ2-1; the D is unclear. CDR1 is SNHLY and CDR2 is FYNNEI in the germline V gene. The CDR3 is 15 amino acids. With 7 bases removed from V and 7 bases from J, the gap between germline ends came to 20 bases.

The genes are TRBV6-5 and TRBJ2-2; D may be TRBD1 (5 bases). This CDR3 region has 15 residues. V was trimmed by 2 bases and J by 3 bases, leaving 10 bases between them. The germline gives CDR1 MNHEY, CDR2 SVGAGI. CDR3 coding DNA: TGTGCCAGCAGTTACAGCGACAGTTACACCGGGGAGCTGTTTTTT. This encodes CASSYSDSYTGELFF.

This clonotype was recorded a few times. Here the CDR3 DNA reads TGTGCCAGCAGCCCGGATGGGGGTATAGAGACCCAGTACTTC. The encoded protein is CASSPDGGIETQYF. The chain has TRBV7-8 and TRBJ2-5; D could derive from TRBD1 or TRBD2 (5 bases each). V gave up 5 bases and J gave up 4 bases, with 14 bases separating them. The CDR3 spans 14 residues. Germline V CDR1 and CDR2: SGHVS, FQNEAQ.

The chain uses TRBV7-2 and TRBJ2-3, with D possibly called TRBD1 or TRBD2 (5 bases each). Trimming took off 6 bases at V and 1 base at J, with 11 bases between the two ends. The germline V gene encodes CDR1 SGHTA and CDR2 FQGNSA. The CDR3 sequence is 14 residues long. The DNA of the CDR3 is TGTGCCAGCAGAAGTATGGGGGGCACAGATACGCAGTATTTT. Protein product: CASRSMGGTDTQYF.

The genes are TRBV4-1 and TRBJ2-1; 11 bases fit TRBD1. J lost 3 bases, V lost 4 bases, and 8 bases had no gene match. The CDR3 has 17 residues. Germline CDR1 reads MGHRA; CDR2 reads YSYEKL. Here the CDR3 DNA reads TGCGCCAGCAGCCCCACTCGGGACAGGGGGTTCTACAATGAGCAGTTCTTC. The encoded protein is CASSPTRDRGFYNEQFF.

The chain uses TRBV20-1 and TRBJ2-2; 7 bases match TRBD1. Germline V CDR1 and CDR2: DFQATT, SNEGSKA (reference sequence). With 2 bases clipped from V and 5 bases from J, the junction kept 8 bases outside the gene matches. This CDR3 is built from 15 residues. This CDR3 is CSARRQGVATGELFF. DNA of the CDR3: TGCAGTGCTAGAAGACAGGGTGTAGCGACCGGGGAGCTGTTTTTT.

V is TRBV4-3 and J is TRBJ1-1; D is unresolved. This CDR3 spans 15 amino acids. Germline CDR1 is LGHNA and CDR2 is YSLEER. V was cut by 0 bases and J by 0 bases, with 8 bases left in between. Here the CDR3 reads CASSQEVSMNTEAFF. The CDR3 DNA follows: TGCGCCAGCAGCCAAGAAGTCTCCATGAACACTGAAGCTTTCTTT.

V gene TRBV7-9 combines with J gene TRBJ2-1; TRBD2 matches at 8 bases. V lost 2 bases, J lost 9 bases, and 6 bases stayed unmatched. Germline values: CDR1 SEHNR, CDR2 FQNEAQ (reference sequence). The CDR3 runs 14 residues. CDR3 loop: CASSLKAGVSEQFF. CDR3 in DNA: TGTGCCAGCAGCTTAAAAGCGGGAGTCTCTGAGCAGTTCTTC.

The chain is built from TRBV4-1 and TRBJ2-5; D not certain. Germline CDR1 and CDR2: MGHRA and YSYEKL. The CDR3 has 13 amino acids. V dropped 1 base and J dropped 2 bases, with 5 bases sitting between them. This CDR3 is CASSQVGQETQYF. In nucleotides, the CDR3 is TGCGCCAGCAGCCAAGTTGGACAAGAGACCCAGTACTTC.

This clonotype was seen a handful of times. J is TRBJ1-1 and V is TRBV7-6; no definite D call. This CDR3 has 16 residues. V lost 2 bases and J lost 8, with 21 bases in between. Germline V gene lookup returns CDR1 SGHVS and CDR2 FNYEAQ. DNA of the CDR3: TGTGCCAGCAGCTTATCCCTGGAGATTTCAGCGATCGAAGCTTTCTTT. Encoded protein: CASSLSLEISAIEAFF.

The chain employs TRBV7-8 and TRBJ1-1; the D gene is possibly TRBD1 (5 bases). This CDR3 spans 16 amino acids. The germline V gene encodes CDR1 SGHVS and CDR2 FQNEAQ. Trimming left V 0 bases short and J 1 base short, with 12 bases between. CDR3 in amino acids: CASSLALGRGNTEAFF. The CDR3 DNA sequence: TGTGCCAGCAGCTTAGCTTTGGGTAGGGGGAACACTGAAGCTTTCTTT. Based on the CDR3 plus reference TRBV7-8 and TRBJ1-1, the full variable domain is GAGVSQSPRYKVAKRGQDVALRCDPISGHVSLFWYQQALGQGPEFLTYFQNEAQLDKSGLPSDRFFAERPEGSVSTLKIQRTQQEDSAVYLCASSLALGRGNTEAFFGQGTRLTVV.

This clonotype was detected a few times. The chain carries TRBV20-1 and TRBJ2-3; no definite D call. Germline V gives CDR1 DFQATT, CDR2 SNEGSKA (reference sequence). Trimming shortened V by 1 base and J by 5 bases, and 16 bases separated the two germline ends. CDR3 size: 15 residues. CDR3 in amino acids: CSARGGLAFQDTQYF. The CDR3 DNA sequence: TGCAGTGCTAGAGGCGGTTTGGCCTTTCAAGATACGCAGTATTTT.

This sequence joins TRBV7-2 and TRBJ1-1; D may be TRBD1 (5 bases). The V end was cut by 2 bases, the J end by 1 base, with 23 bases between. This CDR3 has 19 residues. Germline values: CDR1 SGHTA, CDR2 FQGNSA. This CDR3 reads CASSLSGVARGGWNTEAFF. The DNA for the CDR3 is TGTGCCAGCAGCTTATCGGGGGTAGCCAGAGGCGGTTGGAACACTGAAGCTTTCTTT.

The chain employs TRBV4-1 and TRBJ2-3; no clear D. The V gene's germline CDR1 is MGHRA and CDR2 YSYEKL. V was clipped by 1 base and J by 0 bases, with 14 bases between them. The CDR3 sequence is 17 residues long. The CDR3 DNA is TGCGCCAGCAGCCAAGTCGGGTCCGCGACTAGCACAGATACGCAGTATTTT. This translates into CASSQVGSATSTDTQYF.

This chain connects TRBV15 to TRBJ2-7; D ambiguous. The V end lost 4 bases, the J end lost 12 bases, and 4 bases lay between the germline ends. Germline V CDR1 and CDR2: LNHNV, YYDKDF (reference sequence). CDR3 length: 8 residues. CDR3 protein: CATSTLYF. The CDR3 bases are TGTGCCACCAGCACCTTGTACTTC.

This clonotype occurred a few times. The chain couples TRBV7-6 to TRBJ2-1, with a tentative D call TRBD2 (6 bases). The CDR3 is made up of 17 amino acids. Trimming cost V 0 bases and J 0 bases, with 12 bases left between them. Germline CDR1 reads SGHVS; CDR2 reads FNYEAQ. CDR3 in amino acids: CASSLAAGRSSYNEQFF. The CDR3 DNA reads TGTGCCAGCAGCTTAGCGGCGGGACGGAGCTCCTACAATGAGCAGTTCTTC.

The chain couples TRBV3-1 to TRBJ2-1, with 7 bases that match TRBD2. Germline V gene sequence: CDR1 LGHDT, CDR2 YNNKEL (reference sequence). CDR3 length equals 16 residues. J was trimmed by 2 bases and V by 3 bases; bases with no gene match: 7. CDR3 residues: CASSHSGRTPYNEQFF. The CDR3 DNA reads as TGTGCCAGCAGCCATTCCGGGAGGACCCCCTACAATGAGCAGTTCTTC.

This chain connects TRBV5-6 to TRBJ2-4; no clear D. Germline V CDR1 and CDR2: SGHDT, YYEEEE. Trimming removed 5 bases from V and 0 bases from J, with 9 bases in between. The CDR3 runs 14 residues. CDR3 coding DNA: TGTGCCAGCAGAAAACTACTAGCCAAAAACATTCAGTACTTC. It is translated as CASRKLLAKNIQYF.

The CDR3 sequence: CATSGLEGREFDYNEQFF. CDR3 bases: TGTGCCACCAGTGGTTTAGAGGGGCGGGAGTTTGACTACAATGAGCAGTTCTTC. This chain joins TRBV24-1 and TRBJ2-1; 7 bases are a match to TRBD2. This CDR3 is built from 18 residues. V lost 5 bases to trimming and J lost 3 bases; unmatched junction nucleotides: 15. Germline V gives CDR1 KGHDR, CDR2 SFDVKD.

This clonotype occurred a few times. The CDR3 DNA reads TGTGCCACCAGCAGAGAGGAACTGGTCGGGGGGGAAGCTTTCTTT. Amino acid sequence: CATSREELVGGEAFF. The chain combines TRBV15 with TRBJ1-1, with D possibly being TRBD1 (5 bases). Trimming took off 0 bases at V and 8 bases at J, with 16 bases between the two ends. The CDR3 has 15 amino acids. Germline lookup yields CDR1 LNHNV and CDR2 YYDKDF (reference sequence).

The rearrangement uses TRBV12-3 or TRBV12-4 and TRBJ2-7; perhaps TRBD2 as D (5 bases). The germline V and J ends were trimmed by 3 bases and 2 bases, with 11 bases remaining between them. This CDR3 spans 14 amino acids. CDR3 in DNA: TGTGCCAGCAGTTTCAGGAGGACCGCCTACGAGCAGTACTTC. The encoded protein is CASSFRRTAYEQYF.

This clonotype was picked up many times. The chain uses TRBV5-1 and TRBJ2-1; D ambiguous. Germline values: CDR1 SGHRS, CDR2 YFSETQ. The CDR3 has 14 residues. V was clipped by 0 bases and J by 5 bases, with 9 bases between them. Here the CDR3 DNA reads TGCGCCAGCAGCTTGGATGGCGGTAACAATGAGCAGTTCTTC. As protein: CASSLDGGNNEQFF.

The chain joins TRBV20-1 to TRBJ2-7, with a possible D match to TRBD1 (6 bases). V was shortened by 5 bases and J by 5 bases, with 19 bases between the two germline ends. This CDR3 is built from 14 residues. CDR1 is DFQATT and CDR2 is SNEGSKA in the germline V gene (reference sequence). In DNA form, the CDR3 reads TGCAGTGCTTCTCCCGAGTACAGGGCCGACGAGCAGTACTTC. This codes for CSASPEYRADEQYF.

This clonotype has at least ten counts. The genes are TRBV7-6 and TRBJ2-2, with a tentative D call TRBD1 (6 bases). Trimming cost V 1 base and J 2 bases, with 8 bases left between them. CDR1 is SGHVS, CDR2 FNYEAQ, per germline. The CDR3 consists of 15 residues. The DNA for the CDR3 is TGTGCCAGCAGCTTAGAACAGGGTAACACCGGGGAGCTGTTTTTT. Its protein product is CASSLEQGNTGELFF.

This clonotype was picked up a small number of times. V usage is TRBV24-1 and J usage is TRBJ2-3; 11 nucleotides agree with TRBD1. The germline V gene encodes CDR1 KGHDR and CDR2 SFDVKD. The CDR3 is 16 amino acids. J lost 5 bases, V lost 4 bases, and 7 bases had no gene match. This chain's CDR3 is CATSESGQGAGDTQYF. In DNA form, the CDR3 reads TGTGCCACCAGTGAAAGCGGACAGGGGGCCGGAGATACGCAGTATTTT.

This clonotype was detected only a few times. The rearrangement uses TRBV18 and TRBJ2-3; tentative D call: TRBD2 (6 bases). The germline CDR1 and CDR2 sequences are KGHSH and LQKENI. The germline V and J ends were trimmed by 3 bases and 2 bases, with 9 bases remaining between them. The CDR3 spans 14 residues. CDR3 DNA: TGTGCCAGCTCACCCCCGGGACTCACAGATACGCAGTATTTT. This codes for CASSPPGLTDTQYF.

The chain is built from TRBV6-5 and TRBJ2-1; a possible D gene is TRBD2 (5 bases). From germline, CDR1 is MNHEY and CDR2 SVGAGI. V shed 6 bases and J shed 3 bases, with 18 bases lying between them. The CDR3 length is 16 residues. CDR3 sequence (DNA): TGTGCCAGCAGACCAGACGGGGTGGCCAGCTACAATGAGCAGTTCTTC. Its protein product is CASRPDGVASYNEQFF.

A few counts support this clonotype. V is TRBV5-1 and J is TRBJ2-7; no definite D call. The CDR3 spans 14 residues. Germline V gene lookup returns CDR1 SGHRS and CDR2 YFSETQ. V was shortened by 0 bases and J by 5 bases, with 12 bases between the two germline ends. CDR3: CASSLVREIDEQYF. CDR3 nucleotide sequence: TGCGCCAGCAGCTTGGTGAGAGAGATTGACGAGCAGTACTTC.